The clone carrying this T cell receptor beta chain came up many times. Its antigen is unknown. The entry originates in a study of T-cell memory formation after mild COVID-19. Study at large: Clustering of TCRs was largely donor specific.

Regarding the study as a whole: Contracting CD4+ clones lay largely in CM and EM, with CD8+ ones residing in EMRA.

Constant-segment primers served in 5'RACE that generated TCR alpha and TCR beta cDNA libraries bearing sample barcodes and UMIs. TCRdb re-called the 5' RACE reads with MiXCR, one entry per CDR3 protein. The sample consists of 210,000 or so distinct CDR3 sequences, about 10% of them appearing once. Germline CDR1 reads LGHNA; CDR2 reads YSLEER. This CDR3 contains 17 residues. After removal of 4 bases from V and 5 bases from J, the junction contained 11 bases not matched to a gene. The source is a man between 18 and 29 years old who had mild COVID-19 (a few samples of this study predate the infection). Cell type and time point are not known. V is TRBV4-3 and J is TRBJ2-5, with 12 bases matching TRBD2. Specimen: PBMCs or a T cell subset sorted from them (not recorded which). The CDR3 here is CASSPQGLAGNGETQYF. DNA for the CDR3: TGCGCCAGCAGCCCACAAGGACTAGCGGGGAATGGGGAGACCCAGTACTTC.